The clone carrying this T cell receptor beta chain has more than one count but fewer than ten. The antigen is undetermined. The method was immunoSEQ multiplex PCR; TCRdb's version includes in-frame clones alone and lacks a portion of them. The sample gives 20,000 to 25,000 clones, 80% to 90% of which show up once; approximately 2.5% is in the top ten. Samples were taken several times over chemoradiotherapy. With 1 base removed from V and 6 bases from J, the gap between germline ends came to 15 bases. The CDR3 has 15 amino acids. Looked up from germline, CDR1 is LNHDA and CDR2 is SQIVND (reference sequence). This record belongs to a study of chemoradiotherapy in HPV16-positive cancers. On the study more broadly: Functional T-cell assays on a couple of HPV16-positive patients' cells defined candidate HPV-specific clones and common TCR motifs.

Study findings and constraints: Candidate HPV-specific clones and E7-related TCR motifs grew in tumor during treatment.

The chain recombines TRBV19 with TRBJ1-2; weak D call: TRBD1 (5 bases). This clonotype originated in a human donor with HPV-associated anogenital cancer. The input for sequencing was blood, taken from a patient who underwent chemoradiotherapy. CDR3 protein: CASSIGGRAIHGYTF. The CDR3 DNA is TGTGCCAGTAGTATAGGGGGCAGGGCCATCCATGGCTACACCTTC.